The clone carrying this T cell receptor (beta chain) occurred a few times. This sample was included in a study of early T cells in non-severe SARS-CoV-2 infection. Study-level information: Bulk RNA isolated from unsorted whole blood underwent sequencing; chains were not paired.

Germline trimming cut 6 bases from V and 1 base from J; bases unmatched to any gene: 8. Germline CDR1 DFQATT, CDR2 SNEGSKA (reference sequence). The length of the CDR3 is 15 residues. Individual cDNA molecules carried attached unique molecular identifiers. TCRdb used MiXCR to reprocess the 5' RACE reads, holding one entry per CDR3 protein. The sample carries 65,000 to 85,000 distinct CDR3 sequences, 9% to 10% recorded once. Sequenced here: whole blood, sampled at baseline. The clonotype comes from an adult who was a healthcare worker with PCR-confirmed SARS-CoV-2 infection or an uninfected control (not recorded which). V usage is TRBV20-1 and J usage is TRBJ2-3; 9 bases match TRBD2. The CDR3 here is CSADIAGERTDTQYF. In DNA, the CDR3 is TGCAGTGCAGATATAGCGGGAGAGCGCACAGATACGCAGTATTTT.